This T cell receptor beta chain was identified during a study of Ad26.COV2.S vaccination and SARS-CoV-2 variants. Study overall: Intramuscular Ad26.COV2.S at 5x10^10 or 1x10^11 viral particles.

Germline loops: CDR1 MNHEY, CDR2 SMNVEV (reference sequence). The CDR3 consists of 13 residues. Trimming pared 6 bases from V and 0 bases from J, leaving 6 bases between. Repertoires were generated with immunoSEQ multiplex PCR, while TCRdb's copy carries only in-frame clones and drops some. The sample consists of some 640,000 clones, 89% of them appearing once. Treatment reported: over 15 received Ad26.COV2.S at low or high dose, single or two shots; roughly five received placebo; per-sample allocation not given. Material that was analyzed had been drawn on day 63 after the first vaccine or placebo injection. SARS-CoV-2 spike from the Wuhan strain was encoded by the vaccine, an Ad26 vector.

Sequences were derived from peripheral blood, sampled in a trial of Ad26.COV2.S vaccine versus placebo. The receptor was isolated from a person aged 18-60 years who received the Ad26.COV2.S COVID-19 vaccine or a placebo. This rearrangement joins TRBV27 to TRBJ1-5; D not certain. The CDR3 loop is CASRGYSNQPQHF. The CDR3 bases are TGTGCCAGCAGGGGATATAGCAATCAGCCCCAGCATTTT.